This TCR beta chain comes out of a study of radiation and T cells in renal cell carcinoma. Overall study context: Nephrectomy followed 15 Gy stereotactic body radiation by 4 weeks.

Time point meaning: baseline pretreatment blood. This sample's treatment: 15 Gy SBRT to primary tumor, nephrectomy 4 weeks later. This clone occurred once. Profiling relied on immunoSEQ multiplex PCR, and the TCRdb table lists in-frame clones only, not all of them. This sample has some 120,000 clones, with about four fifths found just once. The germline CDR1 and CDR2 sequences are MDHEN and SYDVKM. Deletions cut 3 bases from V and 4 bases from J, with 15 bases between. This CDR3 contains 15 residues. The source of this sequence is a woman in her fifties or sixties with renal cell carcinoma. This material consisted of blood, taken from a patient whose treatment included radiotherapy and nephrectomy. This chain joins TRBV28 and TRBJ1-2, with D possibly TRBD1 on 6 matching bases. In DNA form, the CDR3 reads TGTGCCAGCAGTTTTTCTCCTGGACAGCTCTATGGCTACACCTTC. As protein: CASSFSPGQLYGYTF.